Below, 2 T cell receptor beta chains from the same sample are listed, as sequenced in a study of CD8 T cells in ankylosing spondylitis. TCRdb re-called the 5' RACE reads with MiXCR, one entry per CDR3 protein. The table lists 200,000 to 250,000 distinct CDR3 sequences, around a quarter of them singletons, with roughly 6.7% in the top ten. Sequences were obtained from blood, either unsorted or a sorted T cell fraction (not recorded which). All receptors derive from a male donor with ankylosing spondylitis or in good health (not recorded which).

This clonotype was recorded a few times. The chain links TRBV29-1 to TRBJ2-3; no definite D call. This CDR3 is built from 11 residues. Germline CDR1 SQVTM, CDR2 ANQGSEA. The V end lost 7 bases, the J end lost 4 bases, and 9 bases lay between the germline ends. The CDR3 region is CSAAKPDTQYF. DNA for the CDR3: TGCAGCGCGGCAAAGCCAGATACGCAGTATTTT.

This clonotype came up many times. The chain has TRBV7-2 and TRBJ2-7; 7 bases are a match to TRBD2. The CDR3 covers 15 residues. Germline CDR1 reads SGHTA; CDR2 reads FQGNSA. With 1 base clipped from V and 3 bases from J, the junction kept 6 bases outside the gene matches. The CDR3 nucleotides read TGTGCCAGCAGCTTAGGCGGGAGCTTCTTCTACGAGCAGTACTTC. This sequence encodes CASSLGGSFFYEQYF.